Given below is one TCR beta chain in context. This entry comes from a study of shared clonotypes between healthy human individuals. It was across several immunoSEQ plates that each subset's genomic DNA was evenly split. In the original analysis: ImmunoSEQ sequences covered only the junction and lacked quality scores; filtering therefore differed. Libraries were prepared by immunoSEQ multiplex PCR; TCRdb keeps only in-frame clonotypes and omits some of them. V and J calls and clone size come straight from that table; D and trimming were deduced from the DNA. The sample records 450,000 to 550,000 clones, about four fifths being singletons. Donors comprised only Caucasian adults living in Nashville, Tennessee. There are 14 residues in the CDR3. Trimming took off 4 bases at V and 3 bases at J, with 13 bases between the two ends. Per the germline V gene, CDR1 is SGHKS and CDR2 is YYEKEE (reference sequence).

The TCR comes from a woman aged 40 to 50 in good health. Some clones in this sample may be carry-over from other donors' samples. This rearrangement joins TRBV5-5 to TRBJ2-5; possibly TRBD1 for D (6 bases). Sequenced material: PBMCs. Here the CDR3 DNA reads TGTGCCAGCAGCCAGGCCGGACAGAAAGAGACCCAGTACTTC. Protein: CASSQAGQKETQYF.